This TCR beta chain emerged from a study of blood T cell repertoires in COVID-19. Study-level information: Samples came from the United States, Italy and Spain, spanning acute and convalescent COVID-19. PBMCs, B-cell-depleted T cells, or T cells provided the cDNA or gDNA that made up the material.

In germline, CDR1 is GTSNPN, CDR2 SVGIG (reference sequence). CDR3 length equals 15 residues. V lost 3 bases and J 0 bases, leaving 12 bases between the germline ends. Per the original methods: Amplification of reference gene primers provided the estimated nucleated cell counts. Sequencing was performed with immunoSEQ multiplex PCR; in TCRdb, only in-frame clones are kept and a portion is missing. V and J calls and clone size are copied from that table; D and trimming were computed from the DNA. The sample records around 190,000 clones, 80% to 90% being singletons. The rearrangement uses TRBV30 and TRBJ2-1, with D unresolved. The sample taken for sequencing was peripheral blood. The sequence came from a man in his sixties or seventies with active or convalescent COVID-19. The CDR3 nucleotides read TGTGCCTGGAGCCCTCCGTATAGCTCCTACAATGAGCAGTTCTTC. As protein: CAWSPPYSSYNEQFF.